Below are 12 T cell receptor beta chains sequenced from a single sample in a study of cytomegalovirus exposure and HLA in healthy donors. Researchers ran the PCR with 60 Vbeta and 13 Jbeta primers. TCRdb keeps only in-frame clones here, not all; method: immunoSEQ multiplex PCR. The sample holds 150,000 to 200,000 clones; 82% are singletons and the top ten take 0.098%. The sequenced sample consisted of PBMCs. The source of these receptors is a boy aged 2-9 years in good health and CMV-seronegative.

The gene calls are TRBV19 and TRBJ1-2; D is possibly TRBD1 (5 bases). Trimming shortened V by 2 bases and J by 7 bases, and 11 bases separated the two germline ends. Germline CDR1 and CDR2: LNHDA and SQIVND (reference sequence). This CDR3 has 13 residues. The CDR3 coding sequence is TGTGCCAGTAGTATATTCGGGGGGTTTGGCTACACCTTC. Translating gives CASSIFGGFGYTF.

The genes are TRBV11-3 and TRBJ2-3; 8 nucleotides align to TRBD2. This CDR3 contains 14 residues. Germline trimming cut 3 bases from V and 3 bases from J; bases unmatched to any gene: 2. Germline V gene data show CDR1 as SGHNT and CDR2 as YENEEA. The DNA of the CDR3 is TGTGCCAGCAGCTTTAGCGGGGCGACAGATACGCAGTATTTT. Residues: CASSFSGATDTQYF.

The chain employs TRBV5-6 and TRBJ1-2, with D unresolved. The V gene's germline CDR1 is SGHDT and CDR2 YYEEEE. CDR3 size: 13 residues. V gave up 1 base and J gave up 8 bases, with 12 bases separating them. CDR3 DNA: TGTGCCAGCAGCTTGTCTGGGTGGCGGGGCTACACCTTC. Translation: CASSLSGWRGYTF. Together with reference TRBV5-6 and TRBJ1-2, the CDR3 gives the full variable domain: DAGVTQSPTHLIKTRGQQVTLRCSPKSGHDTVSWYQQALGQGPQFIFQYYEEEERQRGNFPDRFSGHQFPNYSSELNVNALLLGDSALYLCASSLSGWRGYTFGSGTRLTVV.

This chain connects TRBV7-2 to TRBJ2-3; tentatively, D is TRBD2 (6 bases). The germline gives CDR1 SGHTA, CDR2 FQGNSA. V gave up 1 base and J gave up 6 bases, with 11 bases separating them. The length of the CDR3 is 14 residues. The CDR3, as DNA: TGTGCCAGCAGCTTAGGCCTAGCGCCCGATACGCAGTATTTT. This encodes CASSLGLAPDTQYF.

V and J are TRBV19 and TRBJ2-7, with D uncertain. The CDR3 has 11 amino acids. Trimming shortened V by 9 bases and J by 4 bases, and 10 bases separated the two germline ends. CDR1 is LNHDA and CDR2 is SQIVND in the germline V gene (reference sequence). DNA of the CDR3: TGTGCCAGAGCCTGCTTTTACGAGCAGTACTTC. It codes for CARACFYEQYF.

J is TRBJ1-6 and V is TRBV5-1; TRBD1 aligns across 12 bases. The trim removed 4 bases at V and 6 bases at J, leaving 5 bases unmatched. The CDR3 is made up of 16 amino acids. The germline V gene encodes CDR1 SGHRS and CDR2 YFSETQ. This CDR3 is CASSPGQGALNSPLHF. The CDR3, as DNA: TGCGCCAGCAGCCCGGGACAGGGGGCGCTTAATTCACCCCTCCACTTT.

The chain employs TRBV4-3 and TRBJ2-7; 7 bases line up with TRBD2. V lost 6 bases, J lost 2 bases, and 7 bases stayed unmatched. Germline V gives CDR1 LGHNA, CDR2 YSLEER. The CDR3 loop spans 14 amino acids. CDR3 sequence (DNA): TGCGCCAGCAGAACAAGGGGAGGGCCCTACGAGCAGTACTTC. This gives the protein CASRTRGGPYEQYF.

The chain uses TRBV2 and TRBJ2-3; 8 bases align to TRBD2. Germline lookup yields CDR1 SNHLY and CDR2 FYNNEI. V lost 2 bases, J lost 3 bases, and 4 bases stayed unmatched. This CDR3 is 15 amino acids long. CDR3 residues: CASSERGGQTDTQYF. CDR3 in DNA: TGTGCCAGCAGTGAACGGGGGGGGCAAACAGATACGCAGTATTTT.

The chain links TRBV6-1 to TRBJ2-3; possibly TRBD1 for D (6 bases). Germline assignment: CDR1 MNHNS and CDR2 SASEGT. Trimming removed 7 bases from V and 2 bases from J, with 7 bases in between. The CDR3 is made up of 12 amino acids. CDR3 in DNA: TGTGCCAGCAAGGGGGACACAGATACGCAGTATTTT. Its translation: CASKGDTDTQYF.

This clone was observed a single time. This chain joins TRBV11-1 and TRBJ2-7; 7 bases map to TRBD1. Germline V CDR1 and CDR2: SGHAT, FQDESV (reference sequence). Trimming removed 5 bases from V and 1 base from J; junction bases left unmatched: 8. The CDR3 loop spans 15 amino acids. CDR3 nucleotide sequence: TGTGCCAGCAGCATCCAGGGGGTCGGGTCCTACGAGCAGTACTTC. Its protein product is CASSIQGVGSYEQYF.

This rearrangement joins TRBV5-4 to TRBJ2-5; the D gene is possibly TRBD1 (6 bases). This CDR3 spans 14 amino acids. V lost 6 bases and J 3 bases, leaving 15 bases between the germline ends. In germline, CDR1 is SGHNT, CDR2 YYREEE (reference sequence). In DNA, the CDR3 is TGTGCCAGCAATCAACAGGGAATTGAAGAGACCCAGTACTTC. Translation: CASNQQGIEETQYF.

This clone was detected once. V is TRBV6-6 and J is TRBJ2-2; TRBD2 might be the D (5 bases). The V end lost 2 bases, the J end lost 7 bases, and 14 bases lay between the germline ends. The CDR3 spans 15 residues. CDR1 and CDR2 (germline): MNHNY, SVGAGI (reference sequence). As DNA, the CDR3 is TGTGCCAGCAGTTACGCGCCCCGGACTGACGGGGAGCTGTTTTTT. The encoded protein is CASSYAPRTDGELFF.